The 25 T cell receptor beta chains presented below share a single source sample, sequenced in a study of human T cells and chemical hapten exposure. TCRdb processed the RACE reads anew with MiXCR; each CDR3 protein has one entry. The profile covers a few hundred thousand distinct CDR3 sequences, with about 7.7% appearing a single time and 1.2% taken by the ten largest. As for time point: pre-sensitization, week 0. The treatment was: therapeutic diphenylcyclopropenone sensitization with weekly scalp DPC. The source material was whole blood, sampled in connection with sensitization to the hapten diphenylcyclopropenone (DPC). The receptors shown here come from a young man with alopecia areata. Some clones in this sample may be carry-over from other donors' samples.

This rearrangement joins TRBV10-3 to TRBJ2-7; no clear D. The V gene lost 10 bases and the J gene lost 3 bases, with 16 bases spanning the gap. There are 13 residues in the CDR3. CDR1 and CDR2 from the germline V gene are ENHRY and SYGVKD. CDR3 loop: CASRPHPVYEQYV. In DNA, the CDR3 is TGTGCCAGCAGACCCCACCCAGTCTACGAGCAGTACGTC.

The chain links TRBV7-2 to TRBJ2-3; 9 bases map to TRBD2. The junction had 7 bases not matched to a gene; V was cut back by 9 bases and J by 3 bases. The CDR3 covers 14 residues. CDR1 is SGHTA, CDR2 FQGNSA, per germline. This CDR3 reads CASPGAGGTDTQYF. CDR3 bases: TGTGCCAGTCCCGGGGCGGGGGGGACAGATACGCAGTATTTT. The full variable domain, with the rest looked up from reference TRBV7-2 and TRBJ2-3, is GAGVSQSPSNKVTEKGKDVELRCDPISGHTALYWYRQSLGQGLEFLIYFQGNSAPDKSGLPSDRFSAERTGGSVSTLTIQRTQQEDSAVYLCASPGAGGTDTQYFGPGTRLTVL.

CDR3 protein: CASSRRLAGRGDTDTQYF. CDR3 DNA: TGTGCCAGCAGCCGCAGACTAGCGGGGAGGGGCGACACAGATACGCAGTATTTT. This rearrangement joins TRBV4-2 to TRBJ2-3; 11 positions match TRBD2. Trimming cost V 4 bases and J 2 bases; bases outside gene matches: 11. Germline loops: CDR1 LGHNA, CDR2 YNFKEQ. CDR3 size: 18 residues.

CDR3 amino acids: CSLKRDMNTEAFF. The CDR3 nucleotides are TGCAGCCTGAAAAGGGACATGAACACTGAAGCTTTCTTT. The gene calls are TRBV29-1 and TRBJ1-1; possibly TRBD1 for D (6 bases). Trimming stripped 8 bases from V and 0 bases from J, with 13 bases between. Germline V gives CDR1 SQVTM, CDR2 ANQGSEA. There are 13 residues in the CDR3.

This clonotype appeared a few times. The chain couples TRBV27 to TRBJ2-1, with D hard to call. The CDR3 covers 13 residues. Germline CDR1 and CDR2: MNHEY and SMNVEV (reference sequence). Trimming removed 4 bases at V and 8 bases at J, with 12 bases between. In DNA, the CDR3 is TGTGCCAGCAGTTCGATCAGAGCCGATGAGCAGTTCTTC. It codes for CASSSIRADEQFF.

This clonotype occurred many times. The chain carries TRBV6-5 and TRBJ2-4; 7 bases map to TRBD2. CDR3 length: 17 residues. Germline loops: CDR1 MNHEY, CDR2 SVGAGI. Losses at the gene ends were 2 bases for V and 1 base for J; bases not matched to a gene: 8. CDR3 in DNA: TGTGCCAGCAGTTACGGGTCAGGGAGGGCGGCCAAAAACATTCAGTACTTC. Its protein is CASSYGSGRAAKNIQYF.

The J gene is TRBJ2-7, the V gene TRBV5-5, with 9 nucleotides matching TRBD1. The CDR3 contains 14 residues. Germline V lookup: CDR1 SGHKS, CDR2 YYEKEE (reference sequence). The CDR3 spells CANSLGTGIYEQYV. The CDR3 coding sequence is TGTGCCAACAGCTTGGGGACAGGGATATACGAGCAGTACGTC.

The chain joins TRBV7-9 to TRBJ2-5; D uncertain. V lost 1 base, J lost 7 bases, and 7 bases lay in between. In germline, CDR1 is SEHNR, CDR2 FQNEAQ (reference sequence). The CDR3 is 12 residues long. CDR3 in amino acids: CASSLEVGTQYF. Here the CDR3 DNA reads TGTGCCAGCAGCTTAGAGGTGGGGACCCAGTACTTC.

Ten or more counts support this clonotype. V usage is TRBV2 and J usage is TRBJ1-4; tentatively, D is TRBD1 (6 bases). CDR1 is SNHLY, CDR2 FYNNEI, per germline. This CDR3 region has 14 residues. V was cut by 7 bases and J by 3 bases, with 12 bases left in between. Written as DNA, the CDR3 is TGTGCCAGCATTCGAGACAGGTCTAATGAAAAACTGTTTTTT. Translated, it gives CASIRDRSNEKLFF.

This clonotype was seen once. Sequence at one end of the junction differs from germline and may be a read error. The chain links TRBV4-2 to TRBJ2-3; TRBD2 aligns across 11 bases. The CDR3 has 16 amino acids. The V gene's germline CDR1 is LGHNA and CDR2 YNFKEQ. For the CDR3, the DNA is TGTGGCAGCAGCCAAGGGGGACTAGCGGTCACAGATACGCAGTATTTT. Encoded protein: CGSSQGGLAVTDTQYF.

V usage is TRBV6-2 or TRBV6-3 and J usage is TRBJ1-1; D remains ambiguous. The germline V gene encodes CDR1 MNHEY and CDR2 SVGEGT. V was clipped by 6 bases and J by 0 bases, with 11 bases between them. The CDR3 has 14 residues. The CDR3 DNA reads TGTGCCAGCAGCAACAATTTAATGAACACTGAAGCTTTCTTT. Translated, it gives CASSNNLMNTEAFF.

The chain carries TRBV5-6 and TRBJ2-4; the D is unclear. CDR3 length: 11 amino acids. Germline assignment: CDR1 SGHDT and CDR2 YYEEEE. Trimming took off 4 bases at V and 7 bases at J, with 6 bases between the two ends. The CDR3 region is CASSVQNIQYF. The CDR3, as DNA: TGTGCCAGCAGCGTGCAGAACATTCAGTACTTC.

The V and J genes are TRBV13 and TRBJ1-6; 7 nucleotides agree with TRBD1. The CDR3 covers 16 residues. Germline-derived CDR1 and CDR2 are PRHDT and FYEKMQ (reference sequence). V lost 1 base, J lost 7 bases, and 7 bases stayed unmatched. CDR3 bases: TGTGCCAGCAGCTTAGACCTGGGACAGCGGAATTCACCCCTCCACTTT. Encoded protein: CASSLDLGQRNSPLHF. Using reference TRBV13 and TRBJ1-6 for the parts outside the CDR3, the full variable domain is AAGVIQSPRHLIKEKRETATLKCYPIPRHDTVYWYQQGPGQDPQFLISFYEKMQSDKGSIPDRFSAQQFSDYHSELNMSSLELGDSALYFCASSLDLGQRNSPLHFGNGTRLTVT.

In its sample, this clonotype was seen many times. The rearrangement links TRBV29-1 to TRBJ2-5; D is perhaps TRBD1 (5 bases). With 5 bases removed from V and 3 bases from J, the gap between germline ends came to 13 bases. The CDR3 consists of 13 residues. The V gene's germline CDR1 is SQVTM and CDR2 ANQGSEA. The CDR3 loop is CSVLYPREETQYF. The CDR3 nucleotides are TGCAGCGTTCTATACCCCAGGGAAGAGACCCAGTACTTC.

The table lists this clonotype with many counts. This sequence joins TRBV6-5 and TRBJ2-4; D ambiguous. Germline V lookup: CDR1 MNHEY, CDR2 SVGAGI. Deletions cut 6 bases from V and 0 bases from J, with 6 bases between. This CDR3 spans 13 amino acids. The CDR3 spells CASRELAKNIQYF. CDR3 nucleotide sequence: TGTGCCAGCAGGGAGCTAGCCAAAAACATTCAGTACTTC.

This clonotype was counted a few times. V is TRBV6-5 and J is TRBJ1-3, with unresolved D. The CDR3 extends over 15 amino acids. V lost 7 bases, J lost 3 bases, and 16 bases lay in between. Germline CDR1 reads MNHEY; CDR2 reads SVGAGI. The CDR3 DNA reads as TGTGCCAGCACGCCGGACCTGGCTGGTGGAAACACCATATATTTT. Residues: CASTPDLAGGNTIYF.

This clonotype occurred many times. The chain uses TRBV28 and TRBJ1-5, with 7 bases that match TRBD1. The ends lost 7 bases at V and 4 bases at J; junction bases unmatched: 10. Germline CDR1 and CDR2: MDHEN and SYDVKM. There are 15 residues in the CDR3. CDR3 in amino acids: CASTLRGGENQPQHF. CDR3 in DNA: TGTGCCAGCACCCTCCGAGGGGGCGAGAATCAGCCCCAGCATTTT.

This chain joins TRBV4-3 and TRBJ1-4; D is undetermined. There are 15 residues in the CDR3. Trimming took off 1 base at V and 7 bases at J, with 13 bases between the two ends. Germline lookup yields CDR1 LGHNA and CDR2 YSLEER. The DNA for the CDR3 is TGCGCCAGCAGCCAAGGCTCGGGGTGGGGTGAAAAACTGTTTTTT. Its protein product is CASSQGSGWGEKLFF.

This clonotype turned up a few times. The chain links TRBV7-2 to TRBJ2-3; 7 bases agree with TRBD2. Trimming took 5 bases from V and 0 from J; bases not matched to a gene: 20. This CDR3 has 20 residues. Germline CDR1 reads SGHTA; CDR2 reads FQGNSA. In nucleotides, the CDR3 is TGTGCCAGCAGCCGCAAGAGATCAGCGGGGACCACGACAAGCACAGATACGCAGTATTTT. Translating gives CASSRKRSAGTTTSTDTQYF.

Only a few counts were recorded for this clonotype. This sequence joins TRBV7-9 and TRBJ2-3; possibly TRBD1 for D (6 bases). V shed 1 base and J shed 2 bases, with 10 bases lying between them. Per the germline V gene, CDR1 is SEHNR and CDR2 is FQNEAQ (reference sequence). This CDR3 is built from 15 residues. CDR3 loop: CASSLDRDPTDTQYF. CDR3 DNA sequence: TGTGCCAGCAGCTTAGACAGGGACCCCACAGATACGCAGTATTTT. Full variable domain (remainder filled in from reference TRBV7-9 and TRBJ2-3): DTGVSQNPRHKITKRGQNVTFRCDPISEHNRLYWYRQTLGQGPEFLTYFQNEAQLEKSRLLSDRFSAERPKGSFSTLEIQRTEQGDSAMYLCASSLDRDPTDTQYFGPGTRLTVL.

Here the CDR3 reads CSAGGYGYTF. DNA for the CDR3: TGCAGCGCCGGAGGATACGGCTACACCTTC. The chain recombines TRBV29-1 with TRBJ1-2; D gene ambiguous. Trimming cost V 7 bases and J 8 bases, with 11 bases left between them. Germline CDR1 SQVTM, CDR2 ANQGSEA. The length of the CDR3 is 10 residues.

The table lists this clonotype with many counts. The rearrangement links TRBV10-3 to TRBJ1-1, with TRBD1 as a possible D gene (6 bases). This CDR3 spans 14 amino acids. The germline gives CDR1 ENHRY, CDR2 SYGVKD. The V gene lost 7 bases and the J gene lost 4 bases, with 16 bases spanning the gap. The CDR3 bases are TGTGCCATCACCAAACAGGGAGGGGGCACTGAAGCTTTCTTT. Its translation is CAITKQGGGTEAFF.

This clonotype has just a few counts. The chain joins TRBV7-9 to TRBJ1-2, with D uncertain. The ends were cut back, 5 bases at V and 1 base at J, with 8 bases in the middle. The CDR3 is 13 amino acids. Germline CDR1 reads SEHNR; CDR2 reads FQNEAQ (reference sequence). In nucleotides, the CDR3 is TGTGCCAGCAGCACAAGGCGTAACTATGGCTACACCTTC. Amino acids: CASSTRRNYGYTF.

V usage is TRBV7-9 and J usage is TRBJ1-1; D not resolved. The CDR3 is 14 amino acids. The V and J ends lost 1 base and 10 bases respectively, with 16 bases between them. Germline lookup yields CDR1 SEHNR and CDR2 FQNEAQ (reference sequence). The CDR3 nucleotides read TGTGCCAGCAGCTTAGAAGGCAGCCGTGTTGGAGCTTTCTTT. This encodes CASSLEGSRVGAFF.

This clonotype was counted a few times. Here the CDR3 reads CASSLDPRGISYNEQFF. CDR3 coding DNA: TGTGCCAGCAGTTTAGACCCTCGGGGGATCTCCTACAATGAGCAGTTCTTC. The chain combines TRBV28 with TRBJ2-1; the D gene is possibly TRBD2 (6 bases). The CDR3 covers 17 residues. The V gene's germline CDR1 is MDHEN and CDR2 SYDVKM. V lost 2 bases, J lost 0 bases, and 14 bases lay in between. The full variable domain, its missing parts supplied by reference TRBV28 and TRBJ2-1, is DVKVTQSSRYLVKRTGEKVFLECVQDMDHENMFWYRQDPGLGLRLIYFSYDVKMKEKGDIPEGYSVSREKKERFSLILESASTNQTSMYLCASSLDPRGISYNEQFFGPGTRLTVL.